The rows below give T cell receptor beta chains drawn from one sample of a study of cytotoxic CD8 clonotypes in ibrutinib-treated CLL. Measured with immunoSEQ multiplex PCR; TCRdb has only the in-frame clones, and not every one. The sample shows tens of thousands of clones, just over 65% of them seen only once. The sequences come from PBMCs, collected after 24 months of ibrutinib treatment. All receptors come from a human donor with chronic lymphocytic leukemia. The CDR3 runs from the conserved cysteine through the conserved F or W. Each record gives: J gene, D gene, clone size, V gene, CDR3 protein, CDR3 DNA. D genes are given only for firm matches. A row's size may be missing; if present it is once, few, many or a size class.

TRBJ2-4	TRBD1	few	TRBV2	CASSQQGKGIQYF	TGTGCCAGCAGCCAACAGGGGAAAGGCATTCAGTACTTC
TRBJ2-3	-	few	TRBV5-1	CASSLEDPSTDTQYF	TGCGCCAGCAGCTTGGAGGACCCTAGCACAGATACGCAGTATTTT
TRBJ1-6	-	-	TRBV19	CASSDSYNSPLHF	TGTGCCAGTAGTGACTCCTATAATTCACCCCTCCACTTT
TRBJ2-1	TRBD2	once	TRBV19	CASSVQREKDEQFF	TGTGCCAGTAGTGTGCAGCGGGAGAAAGATGAGCAGTTCTTC
TRBJ2-7	-	-	TRBV29-1	CSVGGAYEQYF	TGCAGCGTTGGGGGGGCTTACGAGCAGTACTTC
TRBJ2-1	-	-	TRBV5-4	CASRPRTLSSEQFF	TGTGCCAGCAGACCAAGGACCCTTTCATCTGAGCAGTTCTTC
TRBJ2-5	TRBD1	once	TRBV10-2	CASSGWTGEETQYF	TGCGCCAGCAGTGGGTGGACAGGGGAAGAGACCCAGTACTTC
TRBJ1-2	-	many	TRBV5-4	CASSLDGYYGYTF	TGTGCCAGCAGCTTGGACGGATACTATGGCTACACCTTC
TRBJ2-7	-	-	TRBV25-1	CASSEMFYEQYF	TGTGCCAGCAGTGAGATGTTCTACGAGCAGTACTTC
TRBJ1-2	-	-	TRBV19	CASSIAGSGYTF	TGTGCCAGTAGTATAGCTGGAAGTGGCTACACCTTC
TRBJ1-1	TRBD1	-	TRBV2	CASSGTGLAEAFF	TGTGCCAGCAGCGGGACAGGGTTAGCTGAAGCTTTCTTT
TRBJ1-2	-	few	TRBV6-6	CASRRPNYGYTF	TGTGCCAGTCGCCGCCCCAACTATGGCTACACCTTC
TRBJ2-7	TRBD1	-	TRBV5-1	CASSSQGVEQYF	TGCGCCAGCAGCTCACAGGGGGTCGAGCAGTACTTC
TRBJ1-4	-	-	TRBV6-5	CASSFGMGEKLFF	TGTGCCAGCAGTTTTGGGATGGGCGAAAAACTGTTTTTT
TRBJ2-1	TRBD2	-	TRBV5-4	CASSFRTSSRNEQFF	TGTGCCAGCAGCTTTCGGACTAGTAGCCGCAATGAGCAGTTCTTC
TRBJ1-3	TRBD1	-	TRBV7-6	CASSFWTGRSGNTIYF	TGTGCCAGCAGCTTTTGGACAGGCCGCTCTGGAAACACCATATATTTT
TRBJ2-7	TRBD2	-	TRBV29-1	CSVVRGGPQSEQYF	TGCAGCGTTGTCCGCGGGGGACCACAAAGCGAGCAGTACTTC
TRBJ1-1	-	-	TRBV7-6	CASSLAPRGENTEAFF	TGTGCCAGCAGCTTAGCTCCCCGGGGGGAGAACACTGAAGCTTTCTTT
TRBJ1-1	TRBD1	-	TRBV30	CAWGRGQGTTEAFF	TGTGCCTGGGGCAGGGGGCAGGGGACTACTGAAGCTTTCTTT
TRBJ1-2	-	once	TRBV4-1	CASSQDIQMAYGYTF	TGCGCCAGCAGCCAAGATATACAAATGGCCTATGGCTACACCTTC
TRBJ1-2	-	-	TRBV18	CASSPLDMSPFYGYTF	TGTGCCAGCTCACCCCTTGACATGTCCCCTTTCTATGGCTACACCTTC
TRBJ1-2	-	-	TRBV5-1	CASRVQASEFYGYTF	TGCGCCAGCAGAGTACAGGCCTCGGAATTTTATGGCTACACCTTC
TRBJ2-7	-	few	TRBV9	CASSEGVAGSYEQYF	TGTGCCAGCAGCGAGGGGGTAGCGGGCTCCTACGAGCAGTACTTC
TRBJ2-1	TRBD1	-	TRBV15	CATSSRQGPYNEQFF	TGTGCCACCAGCAGTCGACAGGGCCCTTACAATGAGCAGTTCTTC
TRBJ1-3	-	few	TRBV7-2	CASSLYLSPGNTIYF	TGTGCCAGCAGCTTATACTTGTCCCCTGGAAACACCATATATTTT
TRBJ2-2	-	few	TRBV9	CASSVGPVPGGELFF	TGTGCCAGCAGCGTAGGCCCCGTCCCCGGAGGGGAGCTGTTTTTT
TRBJ1-2	-	-	TRBV30	CAWRGLGSGGYTF	TGTGCCTGGCGTGGCCTGGGCTCGGGGGGCTACACCTTC
TRBJ1-1	-	-	TRBV6-1	CASIPRGEVGTEAFF	TGTGCCAGCATTCCGCGGGGGGAGGTGGGCACTGAAGCTTTCTTT
TRBJ1-5	TRBD1	-	TRBV6-5	CASSRFAGGDQPQHF	TGTGCCAGCAGCAGGTTCGCAGGGGGCGATCAGCCCCAGCATTTT
TRBJ1-1	-	-	TRBV5-1	CASSLGGLPEAFF	TGCGCCAGCAGCTTGGGTGGTCTACCTGAAGCTTTCTTT
TRBJ2-7	TRBD2	few	TRBV25-1	CASSPWDYYEQYF	TGTGCCAGCAGCCCTTGGGACTACTACGAGCAGTACTTC
TRBJ2-2	-	-	TRBV28	CASTRVGETGELFF	TGTGCCAGCACCCGCGTTGGGGAGACCGGGGAGCTGTTTTTT
TRBJ1-4	-	-	TRBV4-2	CASSQDPGEKLFF	TGTGCCAGCAGCCAAGATCCGGGCGAAAAACTGTTTTTT
TRBJ2-7	-	few	TRBV4-2	CASSHAGVTGSSYEQYF	TGTGCCAGCAGCCATGCCGGAGTCACAGGGAGCTCCTACGAGCAGTACTTC
TRBJ1-1	TRBD1	-	TRBV5-6	CASSLVKQGLNTEAFF	TGTGCCAGCAGCTTGGTTAAACAGGGGTTGAACACTGAAGCTTTCTTT
TRBJ1-1	-	-	TRBV19	CASSIDRTTGNTEAFF	TGTGCCAGTAGTATAGACCGGACCACAGGGAACACTGAAGCTTTCTTT